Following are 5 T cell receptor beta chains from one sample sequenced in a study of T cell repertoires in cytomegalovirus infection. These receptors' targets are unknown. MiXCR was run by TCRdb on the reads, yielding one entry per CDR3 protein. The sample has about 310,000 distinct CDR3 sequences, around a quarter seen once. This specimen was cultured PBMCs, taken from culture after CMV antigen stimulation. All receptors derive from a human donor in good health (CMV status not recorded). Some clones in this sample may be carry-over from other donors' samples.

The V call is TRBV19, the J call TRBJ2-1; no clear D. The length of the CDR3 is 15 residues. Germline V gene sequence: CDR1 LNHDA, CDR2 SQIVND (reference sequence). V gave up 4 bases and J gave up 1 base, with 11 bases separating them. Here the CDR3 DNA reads TGTGCCAGTAGTACTGGGATGACTTCCTACAATGAGCAGTTCTTC. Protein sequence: CASSTGMTSYNEQFF.

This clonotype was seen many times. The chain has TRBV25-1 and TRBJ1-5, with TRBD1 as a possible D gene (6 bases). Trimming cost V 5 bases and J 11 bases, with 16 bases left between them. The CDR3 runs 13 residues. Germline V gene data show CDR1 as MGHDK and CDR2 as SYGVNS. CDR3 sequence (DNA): TGTGCCAGCAGTCCGGGACATGAAGGAGCCCAGCATTTT. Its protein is CASSPGHEGAQHF. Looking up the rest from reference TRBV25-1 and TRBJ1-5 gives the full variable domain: EADIYQTPRYLVIGTGKKITLECSQTMGHDKMYWYQQDPGMELHLIHYSYGVNSTEKGDLSSESTVSRIRTEHFPLTLESARPSHTSQYLCASSPGHEGAQHFGDGTRLSIL.

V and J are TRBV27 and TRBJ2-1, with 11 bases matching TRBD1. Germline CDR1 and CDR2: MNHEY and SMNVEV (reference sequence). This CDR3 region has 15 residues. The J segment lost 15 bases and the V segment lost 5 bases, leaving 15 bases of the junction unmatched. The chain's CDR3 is CASSPTDRGRLRAFF. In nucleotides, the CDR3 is TGTGCCAGCAGTCCGACGGACAGGGGGCGCCTCAGGGCGTTCTTC.

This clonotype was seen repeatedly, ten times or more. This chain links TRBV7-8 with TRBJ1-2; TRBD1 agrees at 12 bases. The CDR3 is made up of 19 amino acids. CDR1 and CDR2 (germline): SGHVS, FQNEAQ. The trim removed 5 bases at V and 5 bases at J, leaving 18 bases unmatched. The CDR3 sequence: CASSPFLRDRGQLGYGYTF. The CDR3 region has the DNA TGTGCCAGCAGCCCATTCCTCCGGGACAGGGGGCAATTGGGTTATGGCTACACCTTC.

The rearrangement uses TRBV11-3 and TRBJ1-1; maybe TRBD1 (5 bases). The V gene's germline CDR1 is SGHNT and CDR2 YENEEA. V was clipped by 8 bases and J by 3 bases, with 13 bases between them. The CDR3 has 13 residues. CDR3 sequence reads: CASALGTYTEAFF. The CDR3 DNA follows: TGTGCCAGCGCCCTCGGGACGTACACTGAAGCTTTCTTT.